This T cell receptor beta chain was identified during a study of blood T cell repertoires in COVID-19. Study-wide background: Donors in the United States, Italy and Spain gave samples during acute or convalescent COVID-19. Sample material is recorded as cDNA or gDNA derived from T cells, B-cell-depleted T cells, or PBMCs.

Original processing methods: Reference gene primer amplification gave estimated nucleated cell counts. The assay was immunoSEQ multiplex PCR, and TCRdb's table has in-frame clones only and misses some. For V, J and clone size, that table is used; D and trimming come from the DNA. The sample shows roughly 170,000 clones, roughly 88% of them seen only once. CDR1 and CDR2 from the germline V gene are SGHAT and FQNNGV. V dropped 4 bases and J dropped 6 bases, with 9 bases sitting between them. The CDR3 totals 12 residues. Source material: peripheral blood. V and J are TRBV11-2 and TRBJ1-2; no reliable D call. This TCR was sampled from a man in his fifties or sixties who had recovered from COVID-19. The CDR3, as DNA: TGTGCCAGCAGCTCCAACATGGATGGCTACACCTTC. Amino acids: CASSSNMDGYTF. Drawing the rest from reference TRBV11-2 and TRBJ1-2, the complete variable domain is EAGVAQSPRYKIIEKRQSVAFWCNPISGHATLYWYQQILGQGPKLLIQFQNNGVVDDSQLPKDRFSAERLKGVDSTLKIQPAKLEDSAVYLCASSSNMDGYTFGSGTRLTVV.